One and the same sample provided the 30 T cell receptor beta chains below, sequenced in a study of blood T cells in healthy people across ages. Primed by a sample-barcoded 5' primer and a J-beta primer mix, a second PCR proceeded for 7 to 11 cycles. A single record per CDR3 protein comes from TCRdb applying MiXCR to the 5' RACE reads. The data show hundreds of thousands of distinct CDR3 sequences, about 48% seen once. Sample: blood. These receptors all stem from a man under 40 in good health.

This clonotype was counted a few times. The J gene is TRBJ1-1, the V gene TRBV5-1, with 10 bases that match TRBD1. Germline V gives CDR1 SGHRS, CDR2 YFSETQ. The CDR3 loop spans 17 amino acids. After removal of 2 bases from V and 1 base from J, the junction contained 8 bases not matched to a gene. This chain's CDR3 is CASSLTGTGVGNTEAFF. DNA for the CDR3: TGCGCCAGCAGCTTAACCGGGACAGGGGTGGGGAACACTGAAGCTTTCTTT.

The chain has TRBV5-4 and TRBJ1-2, with TRBD1 as a possible D gene (5 bases). The CDR3 is 14 amino acids. Germline V gives CDR1 SGHNT, CDR2 YYREEE (reference sequence). Trimming pared 4 bases from V and 6 bases from J, leaving 16 bases between. The CDR3 coding sequence is TGTGCCAGCAGCGACGGCAGGGAGGGCCATGGCTACACCTTC. Translated: CASSDGREGHGYTF.

The chain carries TRBV2 and TRBJ2-1; 10 positions agree with TRBD2. This CDR3 region has 16 residues. The ends lost 1 base at V and 7 bases at J; junction bases unmatched: 7. Germline CDR1 reads SNHLY; CDR2 reads FYNNEI. CDR3 sequence reads: CASSEVLAGVLNEQFF. The CDR3 DNA reads as TGTGCCAGCAGTGAAGTCCTAGCGGGAGTATTAAATGAGCAGTTCTTC.

This clonotype appeared a few times. The chain has TRBV25-1 and TRBJ2-7; the D is unclear. This CDR3 contains 16 residues. V lost 1 base and J 0 bases, leaving 13 bases between the germline ends. Germline assignment: CDR1 MGHDK and CDR2 SYGVNS. The CDR3 DNA sequence: TGTGCCAGCAGTGAATCTCTAGGTTGGAGCTCCTACGAGCAGTACTTC. Protein product: CASSESLGWSSYEQYF.

This clonotype was detected only a few times. V usage is TRBV12-3 or TRBV12-4 and J usage is TRBJ1-1; no firm D call. The CDR3 runs 13 residues. Deletions cut 7 bases from V and 1 base from J, with 10 bases between. Here the CDR3 reads CASIRAENTEAFF. CDR3 nucleotide sequence: TGTGCCAGCATCCGGGCCGAGAACACTGAAGCTTTCTTT.

V gene TRBV20-1 combines with J gene TRBJ2-4; no definite D call. Looked up from germline, CDR1 is DFQATT and CDR2 is SNEGSKA (reference sequence). V was clipped by 3 bases and J by 0 bases, with 18 bases between them. The CDR3 consists of 17 residues. The CDR3 coding sequence is TGCAGTGCTAGCGGGCCAGTCCAGGCTCTAGCCAAAAACATTCAGTACTTC. Translation: CSASGPVQALAKNIQYF.

The genes are TRBV7-2 and TRBJ2-3; a possible D gene is TRBD1 (6 bases). Germline values: CDR1 SGHTA, CDR2 FQGNSA. Trimming left V 1 base short and J 5 bases short, with 13 bases between. CDR3 length: 15 amino acids. This CDR3 reads CASSLGPGAGDTQYF. The CDR3 DNA reads as TGTGCCAGCAGCTTAGGTCCAGGGGCGGGAGATACGCAGTATTTT.

This sequence joins TRBV20-1 and TRBJ2-3; D is perhaps TRBD1 (5 bases). V was shortened by 5 bases and J by 0 bases, with 15 bases between the two germline ends. Germline CDR1 and CDR2: DFQATT and SNEGSKA (reference sequence). CDR3 size: 15 residues. The CDR3 sequence: CSAQGVHWSTDTQYF. The CDR3 DNA follows: TGCAGTGCTCAAGGGGTACATTGGAGCACAGATACGCAGTATTTT.

The V call is TRBV7-2, the J call TRBJ1-1; the D is unclear. Looked up from germline, CDR1 is SGHTA and CDR2 is FQGNSA. Trimming took 1 base from V and 7 from J, leaving 13 bases between them. The CDR3 totals 14 residues. This CDR3 reads CASSLGEGGIEAFF. The CDR3 DNA reads TGTGCCAGCAGCTTAGGCGAGGGCGGGATTGAAGCTTTCTTT. Based on the CDR3 plus reference TRBV7-2 and TRBJ1-1, the full variable domain is GAGVSQSPSNKVTEKGKDVELRCDPISGHTALYWYRQSLGQGLEFLIYFQGNSAPDKSGLPSDRFSAERTGGSVSTLTIQRTQQEDSAVYLCASSLGEGGIEAFFGQGTRLTVV.

This clonotype was detected a few times. The chain joins TRBV7-2 to TRBJ1-2, with a possible D match to TRBD1 (6 bases). V lost 7 bases, J lost 5 bases, and 17 bases lay in between. There are 14 residues in the CDR3. CDR1 and CDR2 from the germline V gene are SGHTA and FQGNSA. The CDR3 DNA sequence: TGTGCCAGCACTAATGCACGAGGGGGGTATGGCTACACCTTC. Its translation: CASTNARGGYGYTF. The whole variable domain, remainder taken from reference TRBV7-2 and TRBJ1-2, is GAGVSQSPSNKVTEKGKDVELRCDPISGHTALYWYRQSLGQGLEFLIYFQGNSAPDKSGLPSDRFSAERTGGSVSTLTIQRTQQEDSAVYLCASTNARGGYGYTFGSGTRLTVV.

This clonotype was counted between two and nine times. The chain recombines TRBV7-2 with TRBJ2-4; D is undetermined. Trimming shortened V by 5 bases and J by 2 bases, and 10 bases separated the two germline ends. There are 14 residues in the CDR3. In germline, CDR1 is SGHTA, CDR2 FQGNSA. The CDR3 sequence is CASSPESSKNIQYF. The DNA of the CDR3 is TGTGCCAGCAGCCCAGAGTCCTCCAAAAACATTCAGTACTTC.

The V call is TRBV27, the J call TRBJ1-1; D uncertain. This CDR3 is built from 16 residues. V lost 3 bases, J lost 1 base, and 15 bases lay in between. Germline V lookup: CDR1 MNHEY, CDR2 SMNVEV (reference sequence). This chain's CDR3 is CASSFHITAGNTEAFF. For the CDR3, the DNA is TGTGCCAGCAGTTTCCACATAACAGCGGGGAACACTGAAGCTTTCTTT.

This chain connects TRBV30 to TRBJ2-3; tentatively, D is TRBD1 (6 bases). The germline V and J ends were trimmed by 6 bases and 4 bases, with 14 bases remaining between them. The CDR3 has 13 amino acids. Germline V CDR1 and CDR2: GTSNPN, SVGIG (reference sequence). DNA for the CDR3: TGTGCCTGCACAGGGTTTGCCCCAGATACGCAGTATTTT. Its translation: CACTGFAPDTQYF. The whole variable domain, remainder taken from reference TRBV30 and TRBJ2-3, is SQTIHQWPATLVQPVGSPLSLECTVEGTSNPNLYWYRQAAGRGLQLLFYSVGIGQISSEVPQNLSASRPQDRQFILSSKKLLLSDSGFYLCACTGFAPDTQYFGPGTRLTVL.

The chain is built from TRBV10-3 and TRBJ1-2, with 8 bases identical to TRBD1. Per germline, CDR1 ENHRY and CDR2 SYGVKD. The CDR3 has 13 amino acids. V lost 10 bases and J lost 1; bases outside the gene matches: 5. CDR3 in DNA: TGTGCCACCCAACAGGGGGTTAACTATGGCTACACCTTC. It encodes CATQQGVNYGYTF.

The genes are TRBV4-1 and TRBJ2-3, with 9 bases aligning to TRBD2. Germline loops: CDR1 MGHRA, CDR2 YSYEKL. The CDR3 contains 19 residues. Trimming took 4 bases from V and 0 from J; bases not matched to a gene: 14. CDR3 region: CASSPSGGLANPSTDTQYF. The CDR3 nucleotides are TGCGCCAGCAGCCCTAGCGGCGGACTAGCGAATCCTAGCACAGATACGCAGTATTTT.

The chain has TRBV7-3 and TRBJ2-3; TRBD2 agrees at 8 bases. The CDR3 loop spans 15 amino acids. J gave up 3 bases and V 6 bases, and 8 bases lay outside the gene matches. The germline V gene has CDR1 SGHTA and CDR2 FQGTGA. As DNA, the CDR3 is TGTGCCAGCAGACAAGACGGGGGGGGAACAGATACGCAGTATTTT. Its protein product is CASRQDGGGTDTQYF.

This clonotype was detected only a few times. This sequence joins TRBV4-2 and TRBJ2-4; D perhaps matches TRBD1 (5 bases). With the DNA end fitting TRBJ2-7 better, the J assignment may be wrong. Germline CDR1 is LGHNA and CDR2 is YNFKEQ. This CDR3 is built from 15 residues. CDR3 protein: CASSQDRGHSGEQYF. DNA of the CDR3: TGTGCCAGCAGCCAAGATAGGGGCCATTCTGGCGAGCAGTACTTC.

The rearrangement links TRBV29-1 to TRBJ2-1; 12 positions match TRBD2. With 3 bases clipped from V and 8 bases from J, the junction kept 14 bases outside the gene matches. The germline V gene encodes CDR1 SQVTM and CDR2 ANQGSEA. The CDR3 totals 17 residues. The CDR3 is CSVELAGGPSFEDEQFF. CDR3 coding DNA: TGCAGCGTTGAGCTAGCGGGAGGGCCCTCTTTCGAAGATGAGCAGTTCTTC.

This clonotype was detected many times. The chain uses TRBV5-1 and TRBJ2-1; D is unclear. Trimming removed 0 bases at V and 0 bases at J, with 4 bases between. Germline V gene data show CDR1 as SGHRS and CDR2 as YFSETQ. The CDR3 totals 14 residues. The CDR3 spells CASSLDISYNEQFF. CDR3 nucleotide sequence: TGCGCCAGCAGCTTGGACATCTCCTACAATGAGCAGTTCTTC.

In this sample, this clonotype turned up once. This sequence joins TRBV6-6 and TRBJ2-7; D perhaps matches TRBD2 (5 bases). Germline V lookup: CDR1 MNHNY, CDR2 SVGAGI (reference sequence). The CDR3 is 13 amino acids. The ends were cut back, 5 bases at V and 4 bases at J, with 12 bases in the middle. CDR3 region: CASSPTPGYEQYF. The DNA of the CDR3 is TGTGCCAGCAGTCCAACTCCGGGGTACGAGCAGTACTTC.

The chain uses TRBV9 and TRBJ2-1; D remains unclear. Germline CDR1 reads SGDLS; CDR2 reads YYNGEE. The CDR3 loop spans 14 amino acids. V shed 3 bases and J shed 4 bases, with 11 bases lying between them. This chain's CDR3 is CASSGIGPYNEQFF. CDR3 DNA: TGTGCCAGCAGCGGTATTGGACCTTACAATGAGCAGTTCTTC. Based on the CDR3 plus reference TRBV9 and TRBJ2-1, the full variable domain is DSGVTQTPKHLITATGQRVTLRCSPRSGDLSVYWYQQSLDQGLQFLIQYYNGEERAKGNILERFSAQQFPDLHSELNLSSLELGDSALYFCASSGIGPYNEQFFGPGTRLTVL.

This clonotype was seen ten or more times. This chain joins TRBV12-3 or TRBV12-4 and TRBJ2-1; 8 bases align to TRBD1. Losses at the gene ends were 6 bases for V and 4 bases for J; bases not matched to a gene: 8. This CDR3 region has 15 residues. CDR3 loop: CASRFGQGRYNEQFF. CDR3 coding DNA: TGTGCCAGCAGATTCGGACAGGGTAGATACAATGAGCAGTTCTTC.

This clonotype was seen repeatedly, ten times or more. The CDR3 is CASSRDSYGYTF. CDR3 nucleotide sequence: TGTGCCAGCAGCCGGGACAGCTATGGCTACACCTTC. The chain uses TRBV28 and TRBJ1-2, with 7 bases fitting TRBD1. The CDR3 runs to 12 residues. The V and J ends lost 6 bases and 4 bases, in that order; junction bases with no gene match: 2. Germline assignment: CDR1 MDHEN and CDR2 SYDVKM.

Details on this clonotype: Since a much larger clone is just one base distant, this may be a read error. V and J are TRBV4-3 and TRBJ2-1; D is unresolved. The tail of the sequence fits TRBJ2-7 better, so the J call may be wrong. The CDR3 has 13 residues. Germline V CDR1 and CDR2: LGHNA, YSLEER. CDR3 loop: CASSQQVYNEQYF. In nucleotides, the CDR3 is TGCGCCAGCAGCCAACAGGTGTACAATGAGCAGTACTTC.

The rearrangement links TRBV7-2 to TRBJ2-7, with 15 bases matching TRBD2. Trimming took 0 bases from V and 6 from J; bases not matched to a gene: 6. The V gene's germline CDR1 is SGHTA and CDR2 FQGNSA. CDR3 size: 17 residues. The CDR3 nucleotides are TGTGCCAGCAGCTTAGCTGGACTAGCGGGGGGGTTAAGCGAGCAGTACTTC. Residues: CASSLAGLAGGLSEQYF.

The chain couples TRBV15 to TRBJ2-2, with 7 bases matching TRBD1. The CDR3 extends over 14 amino acids. CDR1 LNHNV and CDR2 YYDKDF come from the germline V gene (reference sequence). With 4 bases clipped from V and 5 bases from J, the junction kept 4 bases outside the gene matches. This CDR3 reads CATSTGTVTGELFF. CDR3 nucleotide sequence: TGTGCCACCAGCACCGGGACAGTTACCGGGGAGCTGTTTTTT.

J is TRBJ2-7 and V is TRBV18; D may be TRBD1 (5 bases). The CDR3 covers 13 residues. V shed 0 bases and J shed 5 bases, with 8 bases lying between them. The germline V gene encodes CDR1 KGHSH and CDR2 LQKENI. CDR3 bases: TGTGCCAGCTCACCACCAGTGACAGACGAGCAGTACTTC. Encoded protein: CASSPPVTDEQYF.

This chain joins TRBV2 and TRBJ2-7; TRBD1 matches at 8 bases. CDR3 length equals 14 residues. Germline trimming cut 4 bases from V and 1 base from J; bases unmatched to any gene: 3. CDR1 SNHLY and CDR2 FYNNEI come from the germline V gene. CDR3 sequence reads: CASSGQGLSYEQYF. CDR3 in DNA: TGTGCCAGCAGTGGACAGGGGTTATCCTACGAGCAGTACTTC.

This clonotype was picked up many times. The chain employs TRBV4-1 and TRBJ1-5; maybe TRBD1 (5 bases). Trimming took 3 bases from V and 2 from J, leaving 17 bases between them. Per the germline V gene, CDR1 is MGHRA and CDR2 is YSYEKL. This CDR3 region has 17 residues. The CDR3 DNA reads TGCGCCAGCAGCCAGGTAGCCCTGGCACAGGGCAATCAGCCCCAGCATTTT. This gives the protein CASSQVALAQGNQPQHF.

There are a few counts of this clonotype. The rearrangement links TRBV5-6 to TRBJ2-3; D could derive from TRBD1 or TRBD2 (5 bases each). Germline lookup yields CDR1 SGHDT and CDR2 YYEEEE. V lost 2 bases, J lost 8 bases, and 9 bases lay in between. The CDR3 runs 12 residues. CDR3 DNA: TGTGCCAGCAGCTTAGAGGGGATTACGCAGTATTTT. This translates into CASSLEGITQYF.